This TCR beta chain was retrieved from a study of T cells in Graves' hyperthyroidism and ophthalmopathy. Broader study findings: The model anticipated ophthalmopathy a median about six months pre-onset. Expanded thyroid clonotypes (above 0.001) were mostly also found in blood.

Patients affected by ophthalmopathy presented a Clinical Activity Score of at least 3, a NOSPECS grade of at least 4, and disease duration below 3 months. This clonotype was recorded a few times. Its target is unknown. Amplification yielded TCR beta CDR3 regions, with RNA transcripts as the source. A first-round RT-PCR of the TCR CDR3 used the HTBI primer set. From the multiplex PCR reads, TCRdb called clonotypes with MiXCR, one entry per CDR3 protein. Of about 530,000 distinct CDR3 sequences in the sample, 15% to 20% were seen once. Germline loops: CDR1 MDHEN, CDR2 SYDVKM. There are 13 residues in the CDR3. V lost 4 bases to trimming and J lost 5 bases, with 12 bases between them.

V gene TRBV28 combines with J gene TRBJ2-7; D not certain. The sample taken for sequencing was blood. This TCR came from a woman under 30 with Graves' ophthalmopathy. The CDR3 here is CASSSLRINEQYF. CDR3 DNA sequence: TGTGCCAGCAGTTCCTTAAGGATCAACGAGCAGTACTTC.